The 6 T cell receptor beta chains in this list originate from one sample, sequenced in a study of T cell clonality in common variable immunodeficiency. Clones were sequenced by immunoSEQ multiplex PCR, and TCRdb holds only the in-frame ones, with some missing. Observed in the sample are 44,000 or so clones, none of them singletons. Sequences were obtained from peripheral blood mononuclear cells. These receptors were collected from a person aged 18 to 75 in good health.

In this sample, this clone turned up many times. The CDR3 end lies 3 residues beyond the end of the read and is filled in from the germline J gene. The chain joins TRBV11-2 to TRBJ2-7; D is uncertain. Germline CDR1 SGHAT, CDR2 FQNNGV. This CDR3 spans 11 amino acids. V lost 5 bases, J lost 3 bases, and 5 bases lay in between. CDR3 sequence: CASSLLYEQYF. CDR3 bases read: TGTGCCAGCAGCCTTCTCTACGAG.

This clone came up many times. Coverage ceases 3 residues before the CDR3 finishes, and the germline J gene fills in the end. V gene TRBV9 combines with J gene TRBJ1-2, with 7 nucleotides matching TRBD1. CDR3 length equals 15 residues. V shed 3 bases, J shed 1 base, and the junction held 6 bases outside the gene matches. Looked up from germline, CDR1 is SGDLS and CDR2 is YYNGEE. CDR3 DNA, as far as it was read: TGTGCCAGCAGCGCGGGACAGCAATTTAACTATGGC. It translates to CASSAGQQFNYG. The entire CDR3 sequence reads CASSAGQQFNYGYTF.

In its sample, this clone was seen many times. The chain's CDR3 is CASSGGEGGNIQYF. CDR3 DNA (partial): TGTGCCAGCAGCGGGGGGGAGGGAGGGAACATT. The chain is built from TRBV9 and TRBJ2-4; 7 nucleotides align to TRBD2. The CDR3 extends 3 residues past the end of the read, so its final part is completed from the germline J gene. This CDR3 has 14 amino acids. V shed 3 bases, J shed 7 bases, and the junction held 7 bases outside the gene matches. The germline CDR1 and CDR2 sequences are SGDLS and YYNGEE.

At least ten counts were recorded for this clone. The missing CDR3 end, 3 residues past where the read stops, is filled in from the germline J gene. This chain connects TRBV20-1 to TRBJ1-2; tentative D call: TRBD1 (5 bases). The V end was cut by 0 bases, the J end by 4 bases, with 18 bases between. Per the germline V gene, CDR1 is DFQATT and CDR2 is SNEGSKA (reference sequence). The CDR3 extends over 16 amino acids. The chain's CDR3 is CSARDPPDSLGYGYTF. The covered CDR3 bases are TGCAGTGCTAGAGACCCCCCCGACAGTTTGGGCTATGGC.

This clone was detected ten times or more. The CDR3 end is not reached by the read, which stops 3 residues before it; the germline J gene fills it in. The chain links TRBV10-3 to TRBJ1-2; 7 nucleotides agree with TRBD1. CDR3 length equals 12 residues. The germline gives CDR1 ENHRY, CDR2 SYGVKD. CDR3 region: CAISGTVLGYTF. Incomplete CDR3 DNA: TGTGCCATCAGCGGGACAGTCCTGGGC.

This clone was seen at least ten times. The read stops 3 residues short of the end of the CDR3; the missing end is completed from the germline J gene. The chain recombines TRBV7-9 with TRBJ2-7, with TRBD2 matching over 9 bases. J lost 5 bases, V lost 3 bases, and 5 bases had no gene match. The germline CDR1 and CDR2 sequences are SEHNR and FQNEAQ (reference sequence). This CDR3 is built from 14 residues. Incomplete CDR3 DNA: TGTGCCAGCAGCTTTCTTAGCGGGAGCAACGAG. This gives the protein CASSFLSGSNE. From start to end, the CDR3 is CASSFLSGSNEQYF. The full variable domain, completed using reference TRBV7-9 and TRBJ2-7, is DTGVSQNPRHKITKRGQNVTFRCDPISEHNRLYWYRQTLGQGPEFLTYFQNEAQLEKSRLLSDRFSAERPKGSFSTLEIQRTEQGDSAMYLCASSFLSGSNEQYFGPGTRLTVT.